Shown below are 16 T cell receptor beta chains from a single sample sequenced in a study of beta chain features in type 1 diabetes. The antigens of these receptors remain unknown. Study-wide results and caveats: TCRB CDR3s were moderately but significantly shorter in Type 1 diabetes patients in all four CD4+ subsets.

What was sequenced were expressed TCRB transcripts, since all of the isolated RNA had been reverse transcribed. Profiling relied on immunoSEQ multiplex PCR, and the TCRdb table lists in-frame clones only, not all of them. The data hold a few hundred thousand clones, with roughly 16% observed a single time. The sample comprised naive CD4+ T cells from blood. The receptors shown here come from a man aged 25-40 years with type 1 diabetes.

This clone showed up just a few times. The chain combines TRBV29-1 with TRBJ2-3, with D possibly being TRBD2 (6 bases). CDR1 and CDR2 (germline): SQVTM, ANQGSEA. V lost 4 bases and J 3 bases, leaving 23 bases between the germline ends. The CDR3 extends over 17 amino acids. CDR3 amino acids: CSVARWVGGVGTDTQYF. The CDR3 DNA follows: TGCAGCGTTGCCCGATGGGTGGGAGGTGTTGGGACAGATACGCAGTATTTT.

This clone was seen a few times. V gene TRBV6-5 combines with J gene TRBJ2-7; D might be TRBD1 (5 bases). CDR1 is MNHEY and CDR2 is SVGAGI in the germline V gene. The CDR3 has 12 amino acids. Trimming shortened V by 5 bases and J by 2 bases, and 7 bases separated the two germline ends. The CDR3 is CASSPTAYEQYF. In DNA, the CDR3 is TGTGCCAGCAGTCCGACAGCCTACGAGCAGTACTTC.

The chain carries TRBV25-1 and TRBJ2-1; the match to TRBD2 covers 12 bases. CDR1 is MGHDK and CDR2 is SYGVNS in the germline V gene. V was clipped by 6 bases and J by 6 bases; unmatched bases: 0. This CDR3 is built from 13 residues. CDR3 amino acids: CASRLAGGNEQFF. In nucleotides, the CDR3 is TGTGCCAGCAGACTAGCGGGAGGCAATGAGCAGTTCTTC. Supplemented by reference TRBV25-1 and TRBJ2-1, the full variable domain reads EADIYQTPRYLVIGTGKKITLECSQTMGHDKMYWYQQDPGMELHLIHYSYGVNSTEKGDLSSESTVSRIRTEHFPLTLESARPSHTSQYLCASRLAGGNEQFFGPGTRLTVL.

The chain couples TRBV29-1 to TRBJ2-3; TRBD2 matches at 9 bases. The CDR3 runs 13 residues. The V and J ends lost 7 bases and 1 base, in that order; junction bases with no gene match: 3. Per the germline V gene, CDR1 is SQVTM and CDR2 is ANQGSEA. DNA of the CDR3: TGCAGCGGCCGACTAGCGGGCACAGATACGCAGTATTTT. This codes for CSGRLAGTDTQYF.

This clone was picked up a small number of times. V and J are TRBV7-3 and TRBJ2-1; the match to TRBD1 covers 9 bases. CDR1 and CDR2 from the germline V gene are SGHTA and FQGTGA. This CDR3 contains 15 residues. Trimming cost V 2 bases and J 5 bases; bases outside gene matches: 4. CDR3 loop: CASSLRTGANNEQFF. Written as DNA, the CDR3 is TGTGCCAGCAGCTTACGGACAGGGGCTAACAATGAGCAGTTCTTC. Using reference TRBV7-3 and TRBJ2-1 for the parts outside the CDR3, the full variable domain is GAGVSQTPSNKVTEKGKYVELRCDPISGHTALYWYRQSLGQGPEFLIYFQGTGAADDSGLPNDRFFAVRPEGSVSTLKIQRTERGDSAVYLCASSLRTGANNEQFFGPGTRLTVL.

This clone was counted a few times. The CDR3 coding sequence is TGTGCCAGCAGTGAACAGGGGAACACCGGGGAGCTGTTTTTT. This sequence encodes CASSEQGNTGELFF. The J gene is TRBJ2-2, the V gene TRBV2; possible D gene TRBD1, 5 bases. There are 14 residues in the CDR3. Germline V gene lookup returns CDR1 SNHLY and CDR2 FYNNEI. Trimming took 2 bases from V and 1 from J, leaving 5 bases between them.

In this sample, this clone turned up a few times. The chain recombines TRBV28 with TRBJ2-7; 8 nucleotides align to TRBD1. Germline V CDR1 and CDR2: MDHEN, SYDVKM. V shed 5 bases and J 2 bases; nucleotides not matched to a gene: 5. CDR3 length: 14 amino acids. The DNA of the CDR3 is TGTGCCAGCAGTGCCTGGACAGGGACCTACGAGCAGTACTTC. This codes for CASSAWTGTYEQYF.

Here the CDR3 DNA reads TGTGCCTGGAGTGTCTTAGCGGTCTCCTACGAGCAGTACTTC. Protein: CAWSVLAVSYEQYF. The chain uses TRBV30 and TRBJ2-7, with D possibly being TRBD2 (6 bases). The CDR3 runs 14 residues. Deletions cut 0 bases from V and 0 bases from J, with 9 bases between. CDR1 is GTSNPN, CDR2 SVGIG, per germline (reference sequence). The full variable domain, rest sourced from reference TRBV30 and TRBJ2-7, is SQTIHQWPATLVQPVGSPLSLECTVEGTSNPNLYWYRQAAGRGLQLLFYSVGIGQISSEVPQNLSASRPQDRQFILSSKKLLLSDSGFYLCAWSVLAVSYEQYFGPGTRLTVT.

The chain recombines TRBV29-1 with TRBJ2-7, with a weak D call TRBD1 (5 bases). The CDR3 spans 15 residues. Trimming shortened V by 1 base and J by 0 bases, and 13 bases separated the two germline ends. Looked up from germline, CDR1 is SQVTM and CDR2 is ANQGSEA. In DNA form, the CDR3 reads TGCAGCGTTGAAGTGAAGGGGTCCTACTCCTACGAGCAGTACTTC. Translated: CSVEVKGSYSYEQYF.

The CDR3 loop is CAWSGAGGDTQYF. CDR3 coding DNA: TGTGCCTGGAGTGGGGCCGGCGGGGATACGCAGTATTTT. The chain uses TRBV30 and TRBJ2-3; D possibly corresponds to TRBD2 (5 bases). V lost 1 base and J 6 bases, leaving 11 bases between the germline ends. This CDR3 spans 13 amino acids. CDR1 and CDR2 (germline): GTSNPN, SVGIG (reference sequence).

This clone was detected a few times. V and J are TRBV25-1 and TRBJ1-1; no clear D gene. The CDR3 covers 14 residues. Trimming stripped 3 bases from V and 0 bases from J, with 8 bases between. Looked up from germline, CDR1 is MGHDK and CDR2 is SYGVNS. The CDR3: CASSDAGLNTEAFF. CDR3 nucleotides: TGTGCCAGCAGTGATGCGGGCCTGAACACTGAAGCTTTCTTT.

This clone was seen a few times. The CDR3 is CASSPDGRYGYTF. CDR3 DNA: TGTGCCAGCAGCCCTGACGGTCGCTATGGCTACACCTTC. The chain carries TRBV5-4 and TRBJ1-2; no definite D call. Trimming took off 4 bases at V and 4 bases at J, with 11 bases between the two ends. The germline V gene encodes CDR1 SGHNT and CDR2 YYREEE (reference sequence). There are 13 residues in the CDR3.

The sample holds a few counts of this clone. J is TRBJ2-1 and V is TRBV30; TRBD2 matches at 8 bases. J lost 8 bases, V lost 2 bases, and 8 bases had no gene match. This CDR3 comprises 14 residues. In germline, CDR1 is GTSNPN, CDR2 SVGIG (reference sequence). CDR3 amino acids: CAWSRPGGFDEQFF. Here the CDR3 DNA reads TGTGCCTGGAGTCGCCCGGGAGGGTTCGATGAGCAGTTCTTC.

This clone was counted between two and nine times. The CDR3 region has the DNA TGTGCCATCAGTTTGACTAGCGGGAGTTTGGTCGGGGAGCTGTTTTTT. Its translation: CAISLTSGSLVGELFF. V gene TRBV10-3 combines with J gene TRBJ2-2; TRBD2 agrees at 12 bases. The V gene end was trimmed by 5 bases and the J gene end by 7 bases; junction bases not matched to a gene: 8. The CDR3 extends over 16 amino acids. The germline gives CDR1 ENHRY, CDR2 SYGVKD.

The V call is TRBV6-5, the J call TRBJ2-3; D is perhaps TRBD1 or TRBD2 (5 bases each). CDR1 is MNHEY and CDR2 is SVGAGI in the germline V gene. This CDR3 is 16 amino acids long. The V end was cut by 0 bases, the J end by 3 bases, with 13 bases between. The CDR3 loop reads CASSYSSGTGTDTQYF. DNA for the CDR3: TGTGCCAGCAGTTACTCTTCCGGGACGGGGACAGATACGCAGTATTTT.

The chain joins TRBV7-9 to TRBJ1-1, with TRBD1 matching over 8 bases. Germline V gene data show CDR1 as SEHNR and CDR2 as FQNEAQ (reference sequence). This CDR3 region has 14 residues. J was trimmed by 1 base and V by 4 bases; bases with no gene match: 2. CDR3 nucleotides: TGTGCCAGCAGCTCCCAGGGGGCGAACACTGAAGCTTTCTTT. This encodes CASSSQGANTEAFF.